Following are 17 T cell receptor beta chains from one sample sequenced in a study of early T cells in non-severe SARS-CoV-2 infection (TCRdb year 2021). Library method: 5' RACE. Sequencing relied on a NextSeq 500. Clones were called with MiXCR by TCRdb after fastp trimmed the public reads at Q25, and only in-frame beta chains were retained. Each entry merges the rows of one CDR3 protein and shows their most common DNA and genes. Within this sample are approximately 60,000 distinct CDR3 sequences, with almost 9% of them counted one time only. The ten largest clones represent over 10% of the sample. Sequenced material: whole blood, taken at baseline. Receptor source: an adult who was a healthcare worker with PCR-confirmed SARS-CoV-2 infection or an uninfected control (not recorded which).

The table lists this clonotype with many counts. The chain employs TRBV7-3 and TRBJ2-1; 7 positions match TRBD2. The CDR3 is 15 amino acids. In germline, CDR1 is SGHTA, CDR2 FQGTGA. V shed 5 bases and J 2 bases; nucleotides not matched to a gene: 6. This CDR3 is CASSLGLGAYNEQFF. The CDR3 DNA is TGTGCCAGCAGCCTCGGACTAGGGGCCTACAATGAGCAGTTCTTC.

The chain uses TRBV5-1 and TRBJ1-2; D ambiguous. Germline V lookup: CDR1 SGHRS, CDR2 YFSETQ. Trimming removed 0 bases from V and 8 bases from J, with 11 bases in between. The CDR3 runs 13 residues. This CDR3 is CASSLGAGNGYTF. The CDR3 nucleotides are TGCGCCAGCAGCTTGGGAGCAGGTAACGGCTACACCTTC.

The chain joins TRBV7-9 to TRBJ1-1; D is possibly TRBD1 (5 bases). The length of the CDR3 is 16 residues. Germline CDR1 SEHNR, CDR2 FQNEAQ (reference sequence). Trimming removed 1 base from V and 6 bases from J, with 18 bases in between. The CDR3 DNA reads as TGTGCCAGCAGCTTAGAGATTGGAGGGGTATTTGCTGAAGCTTTCTTT. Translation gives CASSLEIGGVFAEAFF.

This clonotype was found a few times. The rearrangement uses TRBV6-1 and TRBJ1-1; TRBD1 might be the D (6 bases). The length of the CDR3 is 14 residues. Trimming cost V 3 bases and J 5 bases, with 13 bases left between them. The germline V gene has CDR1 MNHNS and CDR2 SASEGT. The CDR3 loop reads CASSDGGLRTEAFF. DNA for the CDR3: TGTGCCAGCAGTGACGGGGGGCTAAGGACTGAAGCTTTCTTT.

The CDR3 coding sequence is TGCGCCAGCAGCTTGGAGACAGGAATTGCAGGGGCCAACGTCCTGACTTTC. Amino acids: CASSLETGIAGANVLTF. This chain joins TRBV5-1 and TRBJ2-6, with D possibly being TRBD1 (6 bases). The CDR3 totals 17 residues. The V and J ends lost 0 bases and 4 bases respectively, with 14 bases between them. CDR1 is SGHRS and CDR2 is YFSETQ in the germline V gene.

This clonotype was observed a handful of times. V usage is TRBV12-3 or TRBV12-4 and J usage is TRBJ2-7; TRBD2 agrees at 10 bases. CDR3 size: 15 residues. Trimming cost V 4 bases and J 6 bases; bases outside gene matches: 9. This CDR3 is CASSWGAGGPGEQYF. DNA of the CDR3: TGTGCCAGCAGTTGGGGAGCGGGAGGGCCGGGCGAGCAGTACTTC.

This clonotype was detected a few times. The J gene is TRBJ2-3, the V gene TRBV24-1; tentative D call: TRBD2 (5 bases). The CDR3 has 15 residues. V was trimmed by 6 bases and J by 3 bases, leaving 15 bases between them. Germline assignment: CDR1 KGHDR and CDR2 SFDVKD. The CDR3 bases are TGTGCCACCAGTCATGCGGGTTCGGCTACAGATACGCAGTATTTT. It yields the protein CATSHAGSATDTQYF.

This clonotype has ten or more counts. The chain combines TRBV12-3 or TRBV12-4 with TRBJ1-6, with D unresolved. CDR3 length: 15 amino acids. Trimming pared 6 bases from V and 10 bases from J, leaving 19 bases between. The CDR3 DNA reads TGTGCCAGCAGCTACAATATCCCGAACGGCTCACCCCTCCACTTT. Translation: CASSYNIPNGSPLHF.

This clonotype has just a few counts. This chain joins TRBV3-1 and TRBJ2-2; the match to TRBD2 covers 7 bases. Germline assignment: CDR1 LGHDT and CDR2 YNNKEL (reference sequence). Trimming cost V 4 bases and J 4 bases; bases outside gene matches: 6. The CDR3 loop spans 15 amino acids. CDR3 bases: TGTGCCAGCAGCCGTACTAGCGCCCGCACCGGGGAGCTGTTTTTT. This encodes CASSRTSARTGELFF.

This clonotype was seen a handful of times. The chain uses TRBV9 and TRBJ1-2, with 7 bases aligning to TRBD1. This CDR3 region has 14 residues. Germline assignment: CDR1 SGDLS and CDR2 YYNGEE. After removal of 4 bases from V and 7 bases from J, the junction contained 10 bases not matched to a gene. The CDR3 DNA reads TGTGCCAGCAGCCCAACAGGGGCTTTAGGTGGCTACACCTTC. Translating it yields CASSPTGALGGYTF.

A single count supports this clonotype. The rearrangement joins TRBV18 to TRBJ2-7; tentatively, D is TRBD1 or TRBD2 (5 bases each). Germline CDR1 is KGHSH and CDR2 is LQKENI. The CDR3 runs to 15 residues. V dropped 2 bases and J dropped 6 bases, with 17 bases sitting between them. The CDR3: CASSPISQRGVEQYF. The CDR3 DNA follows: TGTGCCAGCTCACCAATTTCACAGCGAGGGGTCGAGCAGTACTTC. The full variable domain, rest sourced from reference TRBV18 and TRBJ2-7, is NAGVMQNPRHLVRRRGQEARLRCSPMKGHSHVYWYRQLPEEGLKFMVYLQKENIIDESGMPKERFSAEFPKEGPSILRIQQVVRGDSAAYFCASSPISQRGVEQYFGPGTRLTVT.

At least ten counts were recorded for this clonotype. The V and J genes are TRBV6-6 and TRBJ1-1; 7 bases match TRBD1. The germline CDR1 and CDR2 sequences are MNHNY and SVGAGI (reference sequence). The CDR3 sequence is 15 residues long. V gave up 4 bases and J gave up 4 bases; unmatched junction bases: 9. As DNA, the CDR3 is TGTGCCAGCAGTTCTCCGACAGGGTGGGGCACTGAAGCTTTCTTT. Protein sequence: CASSSPTGWGTEAFF.

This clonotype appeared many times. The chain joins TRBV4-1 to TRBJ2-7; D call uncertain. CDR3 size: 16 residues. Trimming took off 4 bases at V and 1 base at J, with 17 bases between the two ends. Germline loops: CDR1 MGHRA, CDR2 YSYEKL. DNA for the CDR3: TGCGCCAGCAGCCCGCGCTTCGTCGGGTTTTCCTACGAGCAGTACTTC. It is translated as CASSPRFVGFSYEQYF.

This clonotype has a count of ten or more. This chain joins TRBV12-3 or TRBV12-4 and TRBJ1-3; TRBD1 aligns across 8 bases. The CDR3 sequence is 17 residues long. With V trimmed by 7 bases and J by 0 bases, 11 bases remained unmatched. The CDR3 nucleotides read TGTGCCAGCACCATTGGGACAGGATTCTACTCTGGAAACACCATATATTTT. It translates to CASTIGTGFYSGNTIYF.

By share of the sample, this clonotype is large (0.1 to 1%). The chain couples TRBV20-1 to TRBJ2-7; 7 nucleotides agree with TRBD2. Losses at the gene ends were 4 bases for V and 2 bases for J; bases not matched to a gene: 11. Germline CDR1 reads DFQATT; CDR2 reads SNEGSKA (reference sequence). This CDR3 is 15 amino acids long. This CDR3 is CSAISPGGKAYEQYF. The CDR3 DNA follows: TGCAGTGCTATCTCCCCGGGAGGAAAGGCCTACGAGCAGTACTTC.

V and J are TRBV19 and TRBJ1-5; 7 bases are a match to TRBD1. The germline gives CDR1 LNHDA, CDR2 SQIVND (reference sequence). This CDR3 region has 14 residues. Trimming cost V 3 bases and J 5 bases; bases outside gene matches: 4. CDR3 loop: CASSIMTGHQPQHF. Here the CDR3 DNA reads TGTGCCAGTAGTATCATGACAGGGCATCAGCCCCAGCATTTT.

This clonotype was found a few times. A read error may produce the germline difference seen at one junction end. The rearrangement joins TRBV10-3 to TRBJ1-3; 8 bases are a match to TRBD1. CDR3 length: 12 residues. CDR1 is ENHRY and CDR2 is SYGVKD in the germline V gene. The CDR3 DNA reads TGTGCCATCAGTGGGGGGACAGGACCACAAGATTTT. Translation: CAISGGTGPQDF.